Below, 12 T cell receptor beta chains from the same sample are listed, as sequenced in a study of T cell repertoires in cytomegalovirus infection. TCRdb re-called the reads through MiXCR, storing one row per CDR3 protein. Of about 440,000 distinct CDR3 sequences listed, roughly a third are singletons. The sample consisted of PBMCs. These receptors were collected from a human donor in good health (CMV status not recorded). Some clones in this sample may be carry-over from other donors' samples.

This clonotype came up a few times. The chain carries TRBV24-1 and TRBJ1-2, with TRBD1 identical over 8 bases. After removal of 4 bases from V and 7 bases from J, the junction contained 7 bases not matched to a gene. The CDR3 covers 14 residues. Germline CDR1 and CDR2: KGHDR and SFDVKD. CDR3 in amino acids: CATSESDRGAGYTF. CDR3 nucleotide sequence: TGTGCCACCAGTGAATCTGACAGGGGTGCTGGCTACACCTTC.

This clonotype was seen more than once but under ten times. The genes are TRBV4-1 and TRBJ1-6; TRBD1 aligns across 8 bases. There are 17 residues in the CDR3. The germline V gene encodes CDR1 MGHRA and CDR2 YSYEKL. J was trimmed by 8 bases and V by 0 bases; bases with no gene match: 9. CDR3 region: CASSQEQGRGPYSPLHF. CDR3 DNA sequence: TGCGCCAGCAGCCAAGAACAGGGCAGGGGGCCCTATTCACCCCTCCACTTT.

This clonotype has more than one count but fewer than ten. The gene calls are TRBV6-1 and TRBJ2-5; weak D call: TRBD2 (5 bases). Trimming removed 0 bases at V and 5 bases at J, with 13 bases between. CDR3 length: 15 residues. CDR1 and CDR2 (germline): MNHNS, SASEGT. DNA of the CDR3: TGTGCCAGCAGTGAAGCATACCAGCCGGGGGAGACCCAGTACTTC. Amino acid sequence: CASSEAYQPGETQYF.

This clonotype was recorded many times. The chain couples TRBV6-2 or TRBV6-3 to TRBJ1-1; TRBD1 aligns across 7 bases. Germline V CDR1 and CDR2: MNHEY, SVGEGT. Trimming took 5 bases from V and 1 from J; bases not matched to a gene: 7. The CDR3 totals 15 residues. The chain's CDR3 is CASSTPQGPNTEAFF. DNA for the CDR3: TGTGCCAGCAGTACGCCACAGGGGCCGAACACTGAAGCTTTCTTT.

As for this clonotype: A much larger clone sits a single nucleotide away, making a read error possible. The chain recombines TRBV7-2 with TRBJ2-3; D is uncertain. The CDR3 spans 15 residues. CDR1 is SGHTA, CDR2 FQGNSA, per germline. This CDR3 is CASSPDGLFTDKQYF. The CDR3 DNA is TGTGCCAGCAGCCCTGACGGGCTTTTCACAGATAAGCAGTATTTT.

This chain connects TRBV11-2 to TRBJ2-2; D ambiguous. V lost 1 base to trimming and J lost 3 bases, with 6 bases between them. Germline-derived CDR1 and CDR2 are SGHAT and FQNNGV. The CDR3 is 14 residues long. CDR3 residues: CASSLGPYTGELFF. The CDR3 bases are TGTGCCAGCAGCTTAGGTCCATACACCGGGGAGCTGTTTTTT.

CDR3 nucleotide sequence: TGTGCCAGCTCACCCGACAGAGTTACCAATCAGCCCCAGCATTTT. Encoded protein: CASSPDRVTNQPQHF. The chain links TRBV18 to TRBJ1-5; D might be TRBD1 (5 bases). The germline V gene encodes CDR1 KGHSH and CDR2 LQKENI. The CDR3 contains 15 residues. V was pared by 3 bases and J by 3 bases, with 12 bases between.

The chain links TRBV7-9 to TRBJ2-3; 8 nucleotides align to TRBD1. Trimming took 4 bases from V and 2 from J; bases not matched to a gene: 5. The CDR3 has 15 amino acids. Germline V gene lookup returns CDR1 SEHNR and CDR2 FQNEAQ (reference sequence). CDR3 residues: CASSSTGGYTDTQYF. The DNA for the CDR3 is TGTGCCAGCAGCTCCACAGGGGGGTACACAGATACGCAGTATTTT.

This clonotype has more than one count but fewer than ten. The J gene is TRBJ1-5, the V gene TRBV19, with 8 bases that match TRBD1. The CDR3 spans 15 residues. The germline CDR1 and CDR2 sequences are LNHDA and SQIVND (reference sequence). V shed 6 bases and J 1 base; nucleotides not matched to a gene: 5. The CDR3 spells CASRLDRGSNQPQHF. CDR3 sequence (DNA): TGTGCCAGTAGGTTAGACAGGGGAAGCAATCAGCCCCAGCATTTT.

This rearrangement joins TRBV5-5 to TRBJ2-7, with TRBD2 matching over 11 bases. In germline, CDR1 is SGHKS, CDR2 YYEKEE (reference sequence). V trimming: 0 bases; J trimming: 5 bases; junction bases outside the gene matches: 7. CDR3 length: 16 amino acids. The CDR3 DNA reads as TGTGCCAGCAGCTTGGACCCGACTAGCGGGACGAACGAGCAGTACTTC. Its translation: CASSLDPTSGTNEQYF.

This clonotype was recorded at least ten times. An end of the junction differs from the germline gene, which may be a read error. The genes are TRBV7-7 and TRBJ2-1, with 11 bases lining up with TRBD1. The CDR3 runs 15 residues. Germline lookup yields CDR1 SSHAT and CDR2 FNYEAQ (reference sequence). CDR3 amino acids: CASSLGTGGHNEQFF. CDR3 nucleotides: TGTGCTAGCAGCTTAGGGACAGGGGGGCACAATGAGCAGTTCTTC.

Of note for this clonotype: The junction shows a germline mismatch at one end, possibly a read error. The chain has TRBV7-3 and TRBJ2-5; perhaps TRBD1 as D (5 bases). The CDR3 extends over 14 amino acids. Germline V gene sequence: CDR1 SGHTA, CDR2 FQGTGA. The CDR3, as DNA: TGTTCCAGCAGCTCCACTCCGACAGAGGAGACCCAGTACTTC. Its protein is CSSSSTPTEETQYF.